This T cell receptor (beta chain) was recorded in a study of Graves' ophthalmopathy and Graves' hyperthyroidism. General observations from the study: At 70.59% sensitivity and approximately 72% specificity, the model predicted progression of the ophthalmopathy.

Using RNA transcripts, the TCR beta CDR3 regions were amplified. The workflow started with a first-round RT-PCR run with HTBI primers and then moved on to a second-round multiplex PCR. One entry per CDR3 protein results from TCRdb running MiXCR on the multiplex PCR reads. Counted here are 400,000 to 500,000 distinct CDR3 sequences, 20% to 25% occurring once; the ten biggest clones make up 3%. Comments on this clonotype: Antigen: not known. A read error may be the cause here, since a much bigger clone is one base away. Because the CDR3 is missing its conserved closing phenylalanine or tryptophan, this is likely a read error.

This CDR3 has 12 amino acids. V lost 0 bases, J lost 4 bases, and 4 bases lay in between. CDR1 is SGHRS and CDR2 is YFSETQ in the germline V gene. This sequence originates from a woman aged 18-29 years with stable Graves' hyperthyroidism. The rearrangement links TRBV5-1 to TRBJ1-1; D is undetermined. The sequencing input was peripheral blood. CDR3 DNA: TGCGCCAGCAGCTTGGATGTCACTGAAGCTTTCTAT. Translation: CASSLDVTEAFY.